This T cell receptor beta chain was recovered during a study of neurological immune-mediated disorders. Germline CDR1 SGHTA, CDR2 FQGNSA. This CDR3 region has 15 residues. The J segment lost 3 bases and the V segment lost 5 bases, leaving 8 bases of the junction unmatched. Via MiXCR, TCRdb re-called the 5' RACE reads, giving one row per CDR3 protein. Seen here are about 48,000 distinct CDR3 sequences, roughly 25% observed once, and the top ten hold 20% to 30%. In this sample, this clonotype turned up many times. The receptor was isolated from a woman between 65 and 79 years old in good health. The material sequenced was PBMCs. The chain employs TRBV7-2 and TRBJ1-1, with TRBD1 matching 8 bases. CDR3 residues: CASSQQGGMDTEAFF. CDR3 sequence (DNA): TGTGCCAGCAGCCAACAGGGGGGGATGGACACTGAAGCTTTCTTT.